This TCR beta chain was sequenced during a study of blood T cell repertoires in COVID-19. Whole-study context: T cells, B-cell-depleted T cells, or PBMCs provided the cDNA or gDNA that served as material.

Assay used: immunoSEQ multiplex PCR; TCRdb lists only in-frame clones, some missing. There are just under 350,000 clones in the sample; around 83% occur only once, and just under 3% lies in the top ten. The ends lost 5 bases at V and 6 bases at J; junction bases unmatched: 2. Per germline, CDR1 SGDLS and CDR2 YYNGEE. CDR3 size: 13 residues. This TCR was sampled from a young man with active or convalescent COVID-19. Sequenced sample: peripheral blood. The V gene is TRBV9, the J gene TRBJ2-3; TRBD2 aligns across 11 bases. CDR3: CASSTSGSDTQYF. DNA for the CDR3: TGTGCCAGCAGTACTAGCGGGAGTGATACGCAGTATTTT.